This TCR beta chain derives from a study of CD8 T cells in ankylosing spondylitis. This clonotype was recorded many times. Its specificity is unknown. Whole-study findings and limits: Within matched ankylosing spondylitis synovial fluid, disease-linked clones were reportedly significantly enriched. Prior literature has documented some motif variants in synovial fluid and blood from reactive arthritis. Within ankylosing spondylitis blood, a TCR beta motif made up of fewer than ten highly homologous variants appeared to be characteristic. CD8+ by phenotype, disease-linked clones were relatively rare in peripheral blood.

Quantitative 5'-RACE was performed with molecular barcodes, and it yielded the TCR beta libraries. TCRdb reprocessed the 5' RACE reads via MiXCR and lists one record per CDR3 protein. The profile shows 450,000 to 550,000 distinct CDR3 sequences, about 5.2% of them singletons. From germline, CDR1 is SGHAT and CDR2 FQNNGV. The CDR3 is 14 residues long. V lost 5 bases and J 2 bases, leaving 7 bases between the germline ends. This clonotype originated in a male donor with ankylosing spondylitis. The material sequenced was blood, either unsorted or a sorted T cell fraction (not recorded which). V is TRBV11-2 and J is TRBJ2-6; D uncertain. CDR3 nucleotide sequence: TGTGCCAGCAGCCCCTTTGCTGGGGCCAACGTCCTGACTTTC. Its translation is CASSPFAGANVLTF.